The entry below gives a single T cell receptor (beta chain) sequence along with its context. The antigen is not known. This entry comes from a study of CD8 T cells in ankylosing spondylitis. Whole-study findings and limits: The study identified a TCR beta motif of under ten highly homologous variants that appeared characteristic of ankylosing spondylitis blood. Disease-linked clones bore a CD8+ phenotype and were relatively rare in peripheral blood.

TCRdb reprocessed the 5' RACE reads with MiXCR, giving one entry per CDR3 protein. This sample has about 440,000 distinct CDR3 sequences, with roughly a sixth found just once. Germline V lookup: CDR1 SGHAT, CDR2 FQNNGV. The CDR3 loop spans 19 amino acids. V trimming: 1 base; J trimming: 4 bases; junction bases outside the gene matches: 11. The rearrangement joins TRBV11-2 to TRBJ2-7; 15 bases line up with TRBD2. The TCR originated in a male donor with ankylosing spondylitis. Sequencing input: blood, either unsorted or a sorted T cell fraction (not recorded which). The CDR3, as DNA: TGTGCCAGCAGCTTAGTAGGGACTAGCGGGGGGAGCGCGGGGTACGAGCAGTACTTC. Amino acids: CASSLVGTSGGSAGYEQYF.